Below are 18 T cell receptor beta chains sequenced from a single sample in a study of cytomegalovirus exposure and HLA in healthy donors. This PCR relied on a set of 60 Vbeta primers and 13 Jbeta primers. Repertoires were generated with immunoSEQ multiplex PCR, while TCRdb's copy carries only in-frame clones and drops some. Found here are about 100,000 clones, about 70% of them singletons; the top ten hold under 5.5%. The sequenced sample was PBMCs. These receptors originate from a woman aged 18-30 years in good health and CMV-seropositive.

CDR3 loop: CASSLSRIPPYNEQFF. CDR3 sequence (DNA): TGTGCCAGCAGTTTATCGCGGATCCCCCCCTACAATGAGCAGTTCTTC. The chain uses TRBV27 and TRBJ2-1; D call uncertain. V was shortened by 0 bases and J by 2 bases, with 11 bases between the two germline ends. The CDR3 has 16 amino acids. Per the germline V gene, CDR1 is MNHEY and CDR2 is SMNVEV (reference sequence).

This clone appeared a few times. The chain is built from TRBV4-3 and TRBJ2-7; 10 nucleotides line up with TRBD2. J gave up 3 bases and V 3 bases, and 5 bases lay outside the gene matches. CDR3 length: 15 residues. CDR1 LGHNA and CDR2 YSLEER come from the germline V gene. The CDR3 DNA reads as TGCGCCAGCAGCCAGAGCTCTAGCGGGAGCTACGAGCAGTACTTC. Amino acid sequence: CASSQSSSGSYEQYF.

The CDR3 spells CSAHRDYGYTF. The CDR3 DNA reads TGCAGTGCCCACAGGGACTATGGCTACACCTTC. This sequence joins TRBV20-1 and TRBJ1-2, with D maybe TRBD1 (6 bases). The V gene lost 6 bases and the J gene lost 3 bases, with 8 bases spanning the gap. Germline V gene lookup returns CDR1 DFQATT and CDR2 SNEGSKA (reference sequence). The CDR3 covers 11 residues.

V is TRBV18 and J is TRBJ1-1, with 9 bases lining up with TRBD1. V lost 5 bases and J lost 4; bases outside the gene matches: 5. The germline gives CDR1 KGHSH, CDR2 LQKENI. CDR3 length: 14 residues. CDR3 nucleotide sequence: TGTGCCAGCTCAGGGGGACAGGGTGGCACTGAAGCTTTCTTT. It translates to CASSGGQGGTEAFF.

This clone came up a few times. The V and J genes are TRBV6-6 and TRBJ2-3; TRBD1 aligns across 7 bases. The germline V gene encodes CDR1 MNHNY and CDR2 SVGAGI (reference sequence). V was clipped by 6 bases and J by 4 bases; unmatched bases: 1. There are 12 residues in the CDR3. Here the CDR3 reads CASRTGPDTQYF. CDR3 DNA: TGTGCCAGCAGGACAGGGCCAGATACGCAGTATTTT.

The rearrangement uses TRBV18 and TRBJ2-3; the D gene is possibly TRBD1 (6 bases). The V end was cut by 8 bases, the J end by 2 bases, with 8 bases between. The length of the CDR3 is 12 residues. Germline V gene sequence: CDR1 KGHSH, CDR2 LQKENI. The CDR3 bases are TGTGCCAGCGGGGACACCACAGATACGCAGTATTTT. Translation: CASGDTTDTQYF.

This chain links TRBV5-1 with TRBJ2-1, with 10 nucleotides matching TRBD2. Trimming at V came to 5 bases and at J to 5 bases, leaving 7 bases not matched to a gene. CDR1 and CDR2 (germline): SGHRS, YFSETQ. The CDR3 has 15 amino acids. CDR3 nucleotide sequence: TGCGCCAGCAGGCCTACTAGCGGGGCCGACAATGAGCAGTTCTTC. Translating it yields CASRPTSGADNEQFF.

The chain has TRBV29-1 and TRBJ2-7; 8 bases are a match to TRBD1. CDR3 size: 14 residues. Per the germline V gene, CDR1 is SQVTM and CDR2 is ANQGSEA. V shed 5 bases and J 4 bases; nucleotides not matched to a gene: 10. In nucleotides, the CDR3 is TGCAGCGTTAAACCACAGGGGGAAATTTACGAGCAGTACTTC. Translating it yields CSVKPQGEIYEQYF.

V is TRBV9 and J is TRBJ1-1; 7 bases are a match to TRBD1. V lost 3 bases and J lost 6; bases outside the gene matches: 5. Per the germline V gene, CDR1 is SGDLS and CDR2 is YYNGEE. The CDR3 is made up of 13 amino acids. The DNA of the CDR3 is TGTGCCAGCAGCGAGGGGGCGGCGGCTGAAGCTTTCTTT. Translated, it gives CASSEGAAAEAFF.

This clone was counted once. V usage is TRBV7-2 and J usage is TRBJ2-3; tentatively, D is TRBD1 (5 bases). The V end lost 5 bases, the J end lost 0 bases, and 9 bases lay between the germline ends. The CDR3 is 14 residues long. The germline CDR1 and CDR2 sequences are SGHTA and FQGNSA. The CDR3: CASSDSSSTDTQYF. The DNA for the CDR3 is TGTGCCAGCAGCGACAGTAGTAGCACAGATACGCAGTATTTT. The variable domain in full, completed from reference TRBV7-2 and TRBJ2-3, reads GAGVSQSPSNKVTEKGKDVELRCDPISGHTALYWYRQSLGQGLEFLIYFQGNSAPDKSGLPSDRFSAERTGGSVSTLTIQRTQQEDSAVYLCASSDSSSTDTQYFGPGTRLTVL.

The chain is built from TRBV4-2 and TRBJ2-3, with TRBD2 matching 7 bases. In germline, CDR1 is LGHNA, CDR2 YNFKEQ. With 0 bases clipped from V and 1 base from J, the junction kept 10 bases outside the gene matches. This CDR3 comprises 18 residues. The CDR3 DNA reads TGTGCCAGCAGCCAAGATCGGGGTGCGGGAGAAGGCACAGATACGCAGTATTTT. Translating it yields CASSQDRGAGEGTDTQYF.

The CDR3 spells CASSLGTSGTYEQYF. CDR3 bases: TGTGCCAGCAGCTTAGGGACTAGCGGAACCTACGAGCAGTACTTC. V and J are TRBV7-6 and TRBJ2-7; 10 bases are a match to TRBD2. Germline trimming cut 1 base from V and 2 bases from J; bases unmatched to any gene: 2. Germline-derived CDR1 and CDR2 are SGHVS and FNYEAQ. The CDR3 has 15 residues.

This chain uses TRBV4-1 with TRBJ2-7, with TRBD2 identical over 7 bases. The CDR3 sequence is 16 residues long. Per germline, CDR1 MGHRA and CDR2 YSYEKL. Trimming removed 4 bases from V and 4 bases from J; junction bases left unmatched: 13. CDR3 coding DNA: TGCGCCAGCAGCCCCCCACGTGGGGGGGAGGGGTACGAGCAGTACTTC. It is translated as CASSPPRGGEGYEQYF.

The chain employs TRBV4-2 and TRBJ2-5; maybe TRBD2 (6 bases). Per germline, CDR1 LGHNA and CDR2 YNFKEQ. This CDR3 has 19 residues. Trimming pared 3 bases from V and 2 bases from J, leaving 25 bases between. The CDR3 sequence: CASSQRGPRVGSEQETQYF. For the CDR3, the DNA is TGTGCCAGCAGCCAGCGGGGCCCTAGGGTCGGGAGCGAACAAGAGACCCAGTACTTC.

The CDR3: CASGGVLYEQYF. DNA of the CDR3: TGTGCCAGCGGGGGGGTCCTTTACGAGCAGTACTTC. The J gene is TRBJ2-7, the V gene TRBV28; 7 nucleotides line up with TRBD2. Per the germline V gene, CDR1 is MDHEN and CDR2 is SYDVKM. Germline trimming cut 8 bases from V and 4 bases from J; bases unmatched to any gene: 5. This CDR3 is built from 12 residues.

This chain joins TRBV30 and TRBJ2-7; TRBD1 is a possible D gene (6 bases). The CDR3 covers 14 residues. V was clipped by 0 bases and J by 7 bases, with 16 bases between them. The germline V gene has CDR1 GTSNPN and CDR2 SVGIG (reference sequence). The CDR3 DNA is TGTGCCTGGAGTGTATCGGGACAAGGGCGGGAGCAGTACTTC. Residues: CAWSVSGQGREQYF.

The chain is built from TRBV25-1 and TRBJ2-1; TRBD2 aligns across 12 bases. Germline loops: CDR1 MGHDK, CDR2 SYGVNS. The CDR3 extends over 15 amino acids. With 6 bases clipped from V and 3 bases from J, the junction kept 3 bases outside the gene matches. CDR3 amino acids: CASSRGLAGYNEQFF. CDR3 nucleotide sequence: TGTGCCAGCAGCCGGGGACTAGCGGGCTACAATGAGCAGTTCTTC.

This clone occurred a few times. J is TRBJ1-2 and V is TRBV18; 9 bases match TRBD1. The CDR3 spans 15 residues. V trimming: 6 bases; J trimming: 8 bases; junction bases outside the gene matches: 13. From germline, CDR1 is KGHSH and CDR2 LQKENI. The CDR3 DNA is TGTGCCAGCTCGCCGGACAGGGGCCCGGAGCGGGGCTACACCTTC. Residues: CASSPDRGPERGYTF.